What follows are 31 T cell receptor beta chains derived from one specimen sequenced in a study of cytomegalovirus exposure and HLA in healthy donors. Primers: 60 Vbeta forward and 13 Jbeta reverse. TCRdb keeps only in-frame clones here, not all; method: immunoSEQ multiplex PCR. The table has more than 150,000 clones, 81% seen once. Sequencing input: PBMCs. These receptors all stem from a man aged 45-60 years in good health and CMV-seronegative.

DNA of the CDR3: TGTGCCAGCAGCCCCCGGACAGCCCTGAACACTGAAGCTTTCTTT. Amino acid sequence: CASSPRTALNTEAFF. V gene TRBV7-9 combines with J gene TRBJ1-1; a possible D gene is TRBD1 (6 bases). The CDR3 is 15 residues long. Per the germline V gene, CDR1 is SEHNR and CDR2 is FQNEAQ (reference sequence). V was cut by 5 bases and J by 0 bases, with 13 bases left in between.

The chain carries TRBV4-3 and TRBJ2-4; weak D call: TRBD2 (6 bases). This CDR3 has 15 residues. CDR1 is LGHNA, CDR2 YSLEER, per germline. V was trimmed by 0 bases and J by 8 bases, leaving 14 bases between them. CDR3 sequence: CASSQDPRERDIQYF. CDR3 bases: TGCGCCAGCAGCCAAGATCCGAGGGAGCGGGACATTCAGTACTTC.

The chain links TRBV29-1 to TRBJ2-1; D might be TRBD1 (6 bases). The CDR3 spans 14 residues. The germline V gene encodes CDR1 SQVTM and CDR2 ANQGSEA. V dropped 8 bases and J dropped 6 bases, with 20 bases sitting between them. The CDR3 sequence is CSFRTELSRNEQFF. In DNA form, the CDR3 reads TGCAGCTTTAGGACAGAACTATCACGCAATGAGCAGTTCTTC.

Concerning this clone: A junction end diverges from the germline sequence, so it may reflect a read error. V usage is TRBV23-1 and J usage is TRBJ2-5, with a possible D match to TRBD2 (5 bases). The assigned J gene may be wrong: the sequence end matches TRBJ2-7 better. TRBV23-1 is an ORF, with its function uncertain. The CDR3 runs to 15 residues. CDR3 loop: CASMPGLPGSSEQYF. The CDR3 DNA is TGCGCCAGCATGCCGGGCCTCCCGGGATCCTCCGAGCAGTACTTC.

This chain links TRBV5-1 with TRBJ1-2; D is perhaps TRBD1 (6 bases). Trimming took off 5 bases at V and 6 bases at J, with 17 bases between the two ends. The CDR3 runs to 14 residues. The germline gives CDR1 SGHRS, CDR2 YFSETQ. The DNA of the CDR3 is TGCGCCAGCAGTTCGACAGGAAATTCTGATGGCTACACCTTC. Translated, it gives CASSSTGNSDGYTF.

The genes are TRBV19 and TRBJ2-7; 8 nucleotides match TRBD2. This CDR3 has 16 amino acids. V trimming: 3 bases; J trimming: 4 bases; junction bases outside the gene matches: 11. CDR1 is LNHDA and CDR2 is SQIVND in the germline V gene (reference sequence). The CDR3 nucleotides are TGTGCCAGTAGTATGGGATCGGGAGGGCTCCTATACGAGCAGTACTTC. Its translation is CASSMGSGGLLYEQYF.

The V call is TRBV19, the J call TRBJ1-2, with D tentatively TRBD1 (6 bases). Trimming stripped 4 bases from V and 4 bases from J, with 13 bases between. This CDR3 region has 14 residues. From germline, CDR1 is LNHDA and CDR2 SQIVND (reference sequence). The CDR3 spells CASSTGERSYGYTF. CDR3 in DNA: TGTGCCAGTAGTACAGGGGAAAGGTCCTATGGCTACACCTTC.

The V call is TRBV5-4, the J call TRBJ2-7, with TRBD2 matching over 7 bases. J gave up 2 bases and V 4 bases, and 12 bases lay outside the gene matches. The CDR3 runs to 16 residues. Germline values: CDR1 SGHNT, CDR2 YYREEE (reference sequence). CDR3 amino acids: CASSQGGERGPYEQYF. The CDR3 DNA is TGTGCCAGCAGCCAGGGAGGTGAGCGGGGCCCCTACGAGCAGTACTTC.

This chain uses TRBV6-6 with TRBJ2-3; 8 bases line up with TRBD1. The V and J ends lost 4 bases and 4 bases, in that order; junction bases with no gene match: 10. The CDR3 covers 16 residues. Germline CDR1 MNHNY, CDR2 SVGAGI (reference sequence). The CDR3, as DNA: TGTGCCAGCAGTTCGCTGACAGGGGCGGTTTCAGATACGCAGTATTTT. Residues: CASSSLTGAVSDTQYF.

This chain joins TRBV4-2 and TRBJ1-2; D perhaps matches TRBD1 (6 bases). The CDR3 runs to 16 residues. Per germline, CDR1 LGHNA and CDR2 YNFKEQ. V was trimmed by 0 bases and J by 2 bases, leaving 13 bases between them. CDR3: CASSQDPRTDNYGYTF. DNA for the CDR3: TGTGCCAGCAGCCAAGATCCTCGGACAGACAACTATGGCTACACCTTC.

CDR3 residues: CASRDRASGNTIYF. The CDR3 DNA sequence: TGTGCCAGCAGGGACAGAGCCTCTGGAAACACCATATATTTT. This rearrangement joins TRBV6-1 to TRBJ1-3, with D tentatively TRBD1 (6 bases). The ends were cut back, 6 bases at V and 0 bases at J, with 9 bases in the middle. CDR3 length: 14 amino acids. Germline lookup yields CDR1 MNHNS and CDR2 SASEGT.

The V gene is TRBV5-1, the J gene TRBJ1-4; maybe TRBD1 (5 bases). Germline V gene data show CDR1 as SGHRS and CDR2 as YFSETQ. The V and J ends lost 3 bases and 0 bases respectively, with 9 bases between them. This CDR3 is built from 15 residues. The CDR3 DNA is TGCGCCAGCAGCTCGGAAGGGGCAACTAATGAAAAACTGTTTTTT. Translated: CASSSEGATNEKLFF.

This clone has more than one count but fewer than ten. The J gene is TRBJ1-2, the V gene TRBV4-3; no reliable D call. Trimming shortened V by 0 bases and J by 5 bases, and 7 bases separated the two germline ends. The germline gives CDR1 LGHNA, CDR2 YSLEER. The CDR3 is made up of 13 amino acids. DNA of the CDR3: TGCGCCAGCAGCCAAGATGGGAGTTATGGCTACACCTTC. This sequence encodes CASSQDGSYGYTF.

The V and J genes are TRBV10-3 and TRBJ2-2; D not certain. The CDR3 consists of 12 residues. From germline, CDR1 is ENHRY and CDR2 SYGVKD. Between the trimmed V and J ends, which lost 7 bases and 0 bases, there was a span of 3 bases. CDR3 in DNA: TGTGCCATCAAGCCGAACACCGGGGAGCTGTTTTTT. Translating it yields CAIKPNTGELFF.

This chain joins TRBV19 and TRBJ2-5, with D possibly being TRBD2 (6 bases). Germline V gene sequence: CDR1 LNHDA, CDR2 SQIVND (reference sequence). The CDR3 length is 13 residues. Deletions cut 6 bases from V and 3 bases from J, with 11 bases between. The CDR3 DNA follows: TGTGCCAGTAGGGGCGGGGCAGAAGAGACCCAGTACTTC. As protein: CASRGGAEETQYF.

The V gene is TRBV29-1, the J gene TRBJ2-2; no clear D. The CDR3 covers 11 residues. V was clipped by 4 bases and J by 5 bases, with 5 bases between them. Per germline, CDR1 SQVTM and CDR2 ANQGSEA. The CDR3 DNA reads TGCAGCGTTGGCGGTACCGGGGAGCTGTTTTTT. The encoded protein is CSVGGTGELFF.

In its sample, this clone was seen once. The V and J genes are TRBV4-1 and TRBJ1-1; the D gene is possibly TRBD1 (6 bases). Germline assignment: CDR1 MGHRA and CDR2 YSYEKL. V was pared by 6 bases and J by 4 bases, with 15 bases between. The CDR3 extends over 14 amino acids. The DNA of the CDR3 is TGCGCCAGCAGAAACAGGGCCCTAGGCACTGAAGCTTTCTTT. Its protein product is CASRNRALGTEAFF.

The gene calls are TRBV14 and TRBJ2-1, with D unclear. Germline V gene data show CDR1 as SGHDN and CDR2 as FVKESK. This CDR3 region has 13 residues. V lost 0 bases and J 8 bases, leaving 8 bases between the germline ends. The CDR3 DNA follows: TGTGCCAGCAGCCAAGATTTCGTCGATGAGCAGTTCTTC. Amino acids: CASSQDFVDEQFF.

The V and J genes are TRBV7-9 and TRBJ1-2; the D gene is possibly TRBD1 (6 bases). V shed 10 bases and J shed 7 bases, with 19 bases lying between them. CDR3 length: 13 residues. Per germline, CDR1 SEHNR and CDR2 FQNEAQ (reference sequence). The CDR3 DNA reads as TGTGCCACCAACCCCCCTAACAGGGCTGGCTACACCTTC. Protein product: CATNPPNRAGYTF.

This clone was observed once. The rearrangement joins TRBV7-9 to TRBJ1-2; D is ambiguous. There are 14 residues in the CDR3. Germline V CDR1 and CDR2: SEHNR, FQNEAQ (reference sequence). The V end lost 5 bases, the J end lost 4 bases, and 14 bases lay between the germline ends. CDR3 sequence: CASSAASSIYGYTF. For the CDR3, the DNA is TGTGCCAGCAGCGCCGCTAGCAGCATCTATGGCTACACCTTC.

This chain joins TRBV19 and TRBJ2-3, with a weak D call TRBD1 (6 bases). The germline gives CDR1 LNHDA, CDR2 SQIVND (reference sequence). The CDR3 loop spans 15 amino acids. Trimming removed 5 bases from V and 3 bases from J, with 15 bases in between. The CDR3, as DNA: TGTGCCAGTAGTGTTGGGACATCCAGTACAGATACGCAGTATTTT. It translates to CASSVGTSSTDTQYF.

Of note for this clone: The junction and the germline gene differ at one end; a read error may be behind it. The rearrangement uses TRBV7-9 and TRBJ1-1; D perhaps matches TRBD1 (6 bases). There are 17 residues in the CDR3. Germline CDR1 SEHNR, CDR2 FQNEAQ (reference sequence). The CDR3 sequence is CSSSLLNAGVRNTEAFF. The CDR3 nucleotides read TGTTCCAGCAGCTTACTCAACGCAGGGGTCAGGAACACTGAAGCTTTCTTT.

The sample holds one count of this clone. The rearrangement joins TRBV27 to TRBJ1-1; a weak D match, TRBD1 (6 bases). Germline CDR1 is MNHEY and CDR2 is SMNVEV (reference sequence). Trimming removed 8 bases at V and 1 base at J, with 14 bases between. The CDR3 consists of 14 residues. CDR3 in amino acids: CASLPHRENTEAFF. CDR3 DNA sequence: TGTGCCAGCCTTCCCCACAGGGAGAACACTGAAGCTTTCTTT.

The chain is built from TRBV2 and TRBJ2-2; no firm D call. Per germline, CDR1 SNHLY and CDR2 FYNNEI. This CDR3 is 14 amino acids long. V was pared by 8 bases and J by 2 bases, with 12 bases between. CDR3 nucleotide sequence: TGTGCCAGCCGTGGGCAGATAAACACCGGGGAGCTGTTTTTT. It encodes CASRGQINTGELFF.

The rearrangement joins TRBV6-5 to TRBJ2-5, with D perhaps matching TRBD1 (6 bases). CDR1 MNHEY and CDR2 SVGAGI come from the germline V gene. This CDR3 region has 15 residues. V gave up 6 bases and J gave up 4 bases, with 18 bases separating them. Here the CDR3 DNA reads TGTGCCAGCAGCTCGCGACAGGCCTGGGCAGAGACCCAGTACTTC. It codes for CASSSRQAWAETQYF.

This clone came up a few times. The chain couples TRBV18 to TRBJ1-4; unclear D gene. The CDR3 runs to 14 residues. The V end was cut by 2 bases, the J end by 0 bases, with 4 bases between. Germline CDR1 KGHSH, CDR2 LQKENI. CDR3 region: CASSPSATNEKLFF. CDR3 nucleotides: TGTGCCAGCTCACCAAGCGCAACTAATGAAAAACTGTTTTTT.

V gene TRBV6-1 combines with J gene TRBJ2-7; 11 nucleotides match TRBD2. Germline-derived CDR1 and CDR2 are MNHNS and SASEGT. V trimming: 7 bases; J trimming: 4 bases; junction bases outside the gene matches: 9. This CDR3 comprises 15 residues. CDR3 nucleotide sequence: TGTGCCAGCACCCCTATAGCGGGGGGGTGGTACGAGCAGTACTTC. It is translated as CASTPIAGGWYEQYF.

A word on this clone: The CDR3 end shows no conserved phenylalanine or tryptophan, and so a read error is likely. The chain links TRBV11-2 to TRBJ1-2; 7 bases are shared with TRBD1. Trimming cost V 7 bases and J 0 bases; bases outside gene matches: 5. The length of the CDR3 is 14 residues. Germline lookup yields CDR1 SGHAT and CDR2 FQNNGV. Here the CDR3 DNA reads TGTGCCAGCACCCTCGACAGGGCTAACTATGGCTACACCTCC. Encoded protein: CASTLDRANYGYTS.

The chain uses TRBV5-6 and TRBJ1-3; D uncertain. The germline V gene encodes CDR1 SGHDT and CDR2 YYEEEE. V was clipped by 4 bases and J by 3 bases, with 17 bases between them. The CDR3 covers 16 residues. The CDR3 loop is CASSQGYSFYGNTIYF. The CDR3 DNA reads as TGTGCCAGCAGCCAAGGCTACAGTTTTTATGGAAACACCATATATTTT.

In its sample, this clone was seen a few times. The V call is TRBV19, the J call TRBJ1-4; D is undetermined. The germline V and J ends were trimmed by 6 bases and 0 bases, with 11 bases remaining between them. CDR1 and CDR2 from the germline V gene are LNHDA and SQIVND (reference sequence). The CDR3 sequence is 15 residues long. CDR3 sequence: CASSLTRATNEKLFF. The DNA of the CDR3 is TGTGCCAGTAGCCTGACCCGGGCAACTAATGAAAAACTGTTTTTT.

This chain uses TRBV6-5 with TRBJ1-4; the D is unclear. The V end lost 5 bases, the J end lost 7 bases, and 17 bases lay between the germline ends. This CDR3 comprises 15 residues. The germline gives CDR1 MNHEY, CDR2 SVGAGI. In DNA, the CDR3 is TGTGCCAGCAGTACAAACACCCGTCTTGGTGAAAAACTGTTTTTT. The encoded protein is CASSTNTRLGEKLFF.